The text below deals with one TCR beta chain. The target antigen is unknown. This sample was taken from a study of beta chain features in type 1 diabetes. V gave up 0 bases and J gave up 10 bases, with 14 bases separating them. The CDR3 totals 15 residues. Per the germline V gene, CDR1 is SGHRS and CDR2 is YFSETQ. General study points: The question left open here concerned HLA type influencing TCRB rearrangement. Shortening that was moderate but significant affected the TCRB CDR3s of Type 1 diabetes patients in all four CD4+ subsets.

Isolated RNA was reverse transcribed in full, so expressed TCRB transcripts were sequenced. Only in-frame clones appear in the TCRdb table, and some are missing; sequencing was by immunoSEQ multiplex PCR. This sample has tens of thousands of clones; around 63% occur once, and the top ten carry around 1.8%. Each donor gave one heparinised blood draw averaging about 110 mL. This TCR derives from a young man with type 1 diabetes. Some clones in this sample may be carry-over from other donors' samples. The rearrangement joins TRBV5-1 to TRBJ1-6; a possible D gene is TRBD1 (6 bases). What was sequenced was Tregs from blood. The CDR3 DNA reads TGCGCCAGCAGCTTGGCCCCGGACAGTGGATCACCCCTCCACTTT. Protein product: CASSLAPDSGSPLHF.